One sample yielded the 13 T cell receptor beta chains listed below, sequenced in a study of blood T cells in healthy people across ages. Then a second PCR, running about 7 to 11 cycles, was carried out with a sample-barcoded 5' primer and a J-beta primer mix. TCRdb recomputed calls from the 5' RACE reads with MiXCR, one row per CDR3 protein. Of about 620,000 distinct CDR3 sequences listed, 52% are singletons. Sequenced sample: blood. All receptors come from a woman older than 75 in good health.

Notes on this clonotype: It may be a read error: a sequence one base away is much more abundant. The rearrangement uses TRBV4-2 and TRBJ2-7; D is perhaps TRBD1 (5 bases). Trimming removed 0 bases from V and 6 bases from J, with 15 bases in between. Germline V gene data show CDR1 as LGHNA and CDR2 as YNFKEQ. The CDR3 length is 15 residues. The DNA for the CDR3 is TGTGCCAGCAGCCAAGATAGGAAGGACACTCGCGAGCAGTACTTC. This translates into CASSQDRKDTREQYF.

This clonotype has only a few counts. The chain combines TRBV9 with TRBJ2-1; tentative D call: TRBD2 (6 bases). The CDR3 totals 16 residues. Per germline, CDR1 SGDLS and CDR2 YYNGEE. Between the trimmed V and J ends, which lost 4 bases and 7 bases, there was a span of 21 bases. CDR3 protein: CASSFLSGGFRNEQFF. The CDR3 DNA follows: TGTGCCAGCAGCTTTCTCTCTGGGGGGTTCAGGAATGAGCAGTTCTTC.

This clonotype was seen more than once but under ten times. This chain joins TRBV2 and TRBJ2-5, with 8 bases fitting TRBD1. The CDR3 has 15 amino acids. Germline loops: CDR1 SNHLY, CDR2 FYNNEI. Trimming at V came to 5 bases and at J to 5 bases, leaving 10 bases not matched to a gene. The CDR3 here is CASSRTGPGSETQYF. CDR3 bases: TGTGCCAGCAGTAGGACAGGGCCAGGGAGTGAGACCCAGTACTTC.

This clonotype appeared many times. V gene TRBV7-4 combines with J gene TRBJ2-1, with 9 bases lining up with TRBD2. Germline loops: CDR1 SGHVT, CDR2 SQSDAQ. The CDR3 has 18 residues. V shed 4 bases, J shed 9 bases, and the junction held 19 bases outside the gene matches. The CDR3 coding sequence is TGTGCCAGCAGCTGCCCGGCGGATAATAGCGGGAGTACTATTGAGCAGTTCTTC. This encodes CASSCPADNSGSTIEQFF.

This clonotype was found a few times. The chain recombines TRBV20-1 with TRBJ2-3, with 8 bases aligning to TRBD1. The CDR3 totals 14 residues. The V segment lost 6 bases and the J segment 4 bases; nucleotides outside the gene matches: 9. Germline V gives CDR1 DFQATT, CDR2 SNEGSKA (reference sequence). CDR3 coding DNA: TGCAGTGCGCGACAGGGGCTCTTTCCAGATACGCAGTATTTT. Translation gives CSARQGLFPDTQYF.

The chain recombines TRBV2 with TRBJ1-4, with D possibly matching TRBD1 (6 bases). V lost 3 bases, J lost 7 bases, and 12 bases lay in between. CDR1 is SNHLY, CDR2 FYNNEI, per germline. The CDR3 has 14 amino acids. The CDR3 coding sequence is TGTGCCAGCAGTGAGCCAACAGGGACTGAAAAACTGTTTTTT. It encodes CASSEPTGTEKLFF.

V and J are TRBV30 and TRBJ1-5; 9 positions match TRBD1. The CDR3 covers 15 residues. V gave up 4 bases and J gave up 6 bases; unmatched junction bases: 10. Germline lookup yields CDR1 GTSNPN and CDR2 SVGIG (reference sequence). The CDR3 region is CAWTRGQGQGQPQHF. The CDR3 nucleotides read TGTGCCTGGACCCGGGGACAGGGCCAGGGTCAGCCCCAGCATTTT.

This clonotype was found a few times. The rearrangement uses TRBV29-1 and TRBJ2-1; D tentatively reads TRBD1 or TRBD2 (5 bases each). The CDR3 totals 16 residues. V lost 6 bases, J lost 0 bases, and 18 bases lay in between. Germline V lookup: CDR1 SQVTM, CDR2 ANQGSEA. The CDR3 bases are TGCAGCGTCCGCGGGCTCACGGGACCCTCCTACAATGAGCAGTTCTTC. It translates to CSVRGLTGPSYNEQFF.

J is TRBJ2-5 and V is TRBV2, with 10 positions matching TRBD2. After removal of 5 bases from V and 1 base from J, the junction contained 7 bases not matched to a gene. Germline V gives CDR1 SNHLY, CDR2 FYNNEI. CDR3 length: 16 residues. CDR3 bases: TGTGCCAGCAGTCCTTCTAGCGGGGGCCTCCAAGAGACCCAGTACTTC. Translating gives CASSPSSGGLQETQYF.

About this clonotype itself: The junction differs from germline at one of its ends, possibly a read error. This chain joins TRBV5-1 and TRBJ2-7; TRBD2 agrees at 9 bases. The germline V gene encodes CDR1 SGHRS and CDR2 YFSETQ. The CDR3 runs 17 residues. For the CDR3, the DNA is TGCGCCAGAAGCTTTGATGGGGCTAGCGGGAACTCCTACGAGCAGTACTTC. Its translation is CARSFDGASGNSYEQYF.

This chain uses TRBV10-3 with TRBJ1-5, with D possibly matching TRBD1 (5 bases). Germline-derived CDR1 and CDR2 are ENHRY and SYGVKD. V gave up 8 bases and J gave up 8 bases, with 16 bases separating them. The CDR3 runs to 13 residues. CDR3 DNA: TGTGCCATCCAGGGTTCAGGGCGGGAGCCCCAGCATTTT. Its translation: CAIQGSGREPQHF.

This clonotype was counted at least ten times. The chain couples TRBV4-1 to TRBJ2-7, with TRBD1 identical over 9 bases. Germline CDR1 is MGHRA and CDR2 is YSYEKL. This CDR3 has 16 residues. Trimming cost V 3 bases and J 4 bases; bases outside gene matches: 10. This CDR3 is CASSHNRGRNHYEQYF. CDR3 nucleotide sequence: TGCGCCAGCAGCCATAACAGGGGGCGAAATCATTACGAGCAGTACTTC.

The J gene is TRBJ2-4, the V gene TRBV5-1; 7 bases map to TRBD2. Germline lookup yields CDR1 SGHRS and CDR2 YFSETQ. The CDR3 is made up of 12 amino acids. The V gene end was trimmed by 4 bases and the J gene end by 12 bases; junction bases not matched to a gene: 7. CDR3 in DNA: TGCGCCAGCAGCGACCCGGGGGGTACTCAGTACTTC. Translating gives CASSDPGGTQYF.